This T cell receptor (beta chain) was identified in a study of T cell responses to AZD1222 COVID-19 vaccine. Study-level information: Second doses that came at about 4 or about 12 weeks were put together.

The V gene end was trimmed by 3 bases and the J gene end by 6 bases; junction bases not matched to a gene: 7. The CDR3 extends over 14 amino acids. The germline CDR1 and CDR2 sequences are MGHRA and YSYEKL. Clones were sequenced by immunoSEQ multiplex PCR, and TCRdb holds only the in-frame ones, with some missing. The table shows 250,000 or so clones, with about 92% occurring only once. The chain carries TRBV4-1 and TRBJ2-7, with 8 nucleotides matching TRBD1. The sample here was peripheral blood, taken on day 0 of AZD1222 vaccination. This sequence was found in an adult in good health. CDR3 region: CASSHRTGSSEQYF. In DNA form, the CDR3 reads TGCGCCAGCAGCCATCGGACAGGGAGCAGCGAGCAGTACTTC.